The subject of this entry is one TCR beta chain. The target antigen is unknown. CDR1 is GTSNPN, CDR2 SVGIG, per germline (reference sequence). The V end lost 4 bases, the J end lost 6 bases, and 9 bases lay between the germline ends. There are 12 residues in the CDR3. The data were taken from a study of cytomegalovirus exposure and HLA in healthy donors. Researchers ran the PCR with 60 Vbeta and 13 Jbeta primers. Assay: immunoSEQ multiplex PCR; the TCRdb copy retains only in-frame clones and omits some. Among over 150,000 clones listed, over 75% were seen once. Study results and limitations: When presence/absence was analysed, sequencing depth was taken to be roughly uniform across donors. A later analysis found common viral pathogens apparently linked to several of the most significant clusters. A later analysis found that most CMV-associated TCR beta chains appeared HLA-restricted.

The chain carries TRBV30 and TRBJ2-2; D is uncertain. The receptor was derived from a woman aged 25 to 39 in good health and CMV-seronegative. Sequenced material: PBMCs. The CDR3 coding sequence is TGTGCCTGGAAGTTCGCGGCCGGGGAGCTGTTTTTT. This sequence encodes CAWKFAAGELFF.